One sample yielded the 20 T cell receptor beta chains listed below, sequenced in a study of CXCR3-negative and CXCR3-positive naive CD8 T cells. UMI-labeled 5' RACE TRB cDNA libraries were prepared from the cells. TCRdb reprocessed the 5' RACE reads, with one entry per CDR3 protein and no DNA. The table gives about 98,000 distinct CDR3 sequences; the top ten clones make up around 1% of it. These receptors lack a known antigen. General study points: Naive cells that were CXCR3-positive had more hydrophobic TRB CDR3s (compared with CXCR3-negative naive cells).

The source material was naive CXCR3+ CD8+ T cells from blood. Subset specified: CD45RO-CCR7+CD27+CD95- naive CD8+ T cells expressing CXCR3 (TNR3+). Source of these receptors: a human donor in good health. Some clones in this sample may be carry-over from other donors' samples.

The chain is built from TRBV27 and TRBJ1-2. In germline, CDR1 is MNHEY, CDR2 SMNVEV (reference sequence). There are 14 residues in the CDR3. The CDR3 sequence is CASRELDNLYGYTF.

The rearrangement links TRBV14 to TRBJ1-1. Germline V lookup: CDR1 SGHDN, CDR2 FVKESK. The CDR3 runs to 18 residues. CDR3 protein: CASSQDINRQPLNTEAFF.

This chain links TRBV5-1 with TRBJ1-5. Germline-derived CDR1 and CDR2 are SGHRS and YFSETQ. The CDR3 is made up of 18 amino acids. The CDR3 is CASSLGGLRYGVYQPQHF.

The chain joins TRBV6-2 or TRBV6-3 to TRBJ2-1. Germline V gives CDR1 MNHEY, CDR2 SVGEGT. The CDR3 extends over 13 amino acids. CDR3 sequence: CASSDSSYNEQFF.

The chain uses TRBV28 and TRBJ2-7; TCRdb gives TRBD1 as the D gene, but with no DNA this cannot be confirmed. Per germline, CDR1 MDHEN and CDR2 SYDVKM. CDR3 length: 15 amino acids. CDR3 loop: CASHKKGGEFYEQYF. The entire variable domain, with the rest obtained from reference TRBV28 and TRBJ2-7, is as follows: DVKVTQSSRYLVKRTGEKVFLECVQDMDHENMFWYRQDPGLGLRLIYFSYDVKMKEKGDIPEGYSVSREKKERFSLILESASTNQTSMYLCASHKKGGEFYEQYFGPGTRLTVT.

The chain combines TRBV29-1 with TRBJ2-2; TCRdb returns TRBD1, unconfirmable since there is no DNA. The CDR3 length is 15 residues. Germline CDR1 SQVTM, CDR2 ANQGSEA. CDR3 amino acids: CSVEGQGVNTGELFF.

V and J are TRBV5-1 and TRBJ2-1. Germline V gene lookup returns CDR1 SGHRS and CDR2 YFSETQ. The CDR3 spans 16 residues. CDR3 region: CASSLVAGSSYNEQFF.

V and J are TRBV11-3 and TRBJ2-3; TCRdb's assignment of TRBD1 cannot be checked, as there is no DNA. The CDR3 is made up of 16 amino acids. Germline CDR1 reads SGHNT; CDR2 reads YENEEA. CDR3: CASSLPGGGFQDTQYF. Based on the CDR3 plus reference TRBV11-3 and TRBJ2-3, the full variable domain is EAGVVQSPRYKIIEKKQPVAFWCNPISGHNTLYWYLQNLGQGPELLIRYENEEAVDDSQLPKDRFSAERLKGVDSTLKIQPAELGDSAVYLCASSLPGGGFQDTQYFGPGTRLTVL.

The V call is TRBV5-5, the J call TRBJ2-7. Per germline, CDR1 SGHKS and CDR2 YYEKEE (reference sequence). The CDR3 contains 13 residues. The CDR3 sequence: CASSLNSYYEQYF.

This chain uses TRBV27 with TRBJ2-5; lacking DNA, the TRBD2 call made by TCRdb goes unchecked. Germline lookup yields CDR1 MNHEY and CDR2 SMNVEV (reference sequence). The CDR3 sequence is 15 residues long. CDR3 amino acids: CASSLSRGGMETQYF.

The rearrangement links TRBV20-1 to TRBJ2-7; TCRdb selects TRBD2, and the lack of DNA leaves this call unchecked. The CDR3 contains 15 residues. Germline lookup yields CDR1 DFQATT and CDR2 SNEGSKA (reference sequence). The CDR3 protein is CSARDSGGMNYEQYF.

The rearrangement joins TRBV29-1 to TRBJ2-1; TCRdb lists TRBD1, though no DNA is available to test this call. The CDR3 loop spans 13 amino acids. Per the germline V gene, CDR1 is SQVTM and CDR2 is ANQGSEA. The CDR3 reads CSVEDGAENEQFF.

The chain recombines TRBV9 with TRBJ2-3; without DNA, the TCRdb call of TRBD1 cannot be checked. Germline V CDR1 and CDR2: SGDLS, YYNGEE. The CDR3 is made up of 12 amino acids. The CDR3 here is CASSPSTDTQYF. The whole variable domain, remainder taken from reference TRBV9 and TRBJ2-3, is DSGVTQTPKHLITATGQRVTLRCSPRSGDLSVYWYQQSLDQGLQFLIQYYNGEERAKGNILERFSAQQFPDLHSELNLSSLELGDSALYFCASSPSTDTQYFGPGTRLTVL.

The chain joins TRBV7-9 to TRBJ1-2; TCRdb's assignment of TRBD1 cannot be checked, as there is no DNA. Germline values: CDR1 SEHNR, CDR2 FQNEAQ (reference sequence). There are 16 residues in the CDR3. CDR3 in amino acids: CASSLGEGGDNYGYTF.

The V gene is TRBV7-2, the J gene TRBJ2-3; TCRdb indicates TRBD2, and absent DNA this call remains unverified. The CDR3 runs to 20 residues. CDR1 and CDR2 (germline): SGHTA, FQGNSA. The CDR3 region is CASSPIVPSGGALSTDTQYF. The whole variable domain, remainder taken from reference TRBV7-2 and TRBJ2-3, is GAGVSQSPSNKVTEKGKDVELRCDPISGHTALYWYRQSLGQGLEFLIYFQGNSAPDKSGLPSDRFSAERTGGSVSTLTIQRTQQEDSAVYLCASSPIVPSGGALSTDTQYFGPGTRLTVL.

The CDR3 spells CASSFRDRGRETQYF. The V and J genes are TRBV28 and TRBJ2-5; TCRdb calls TRBD1, which cannot be checked without DNA. Germline V lookup: CDR1 MDHEN, CDR2 SYDVKM. The CDR3 has 15 amino acids.

This rearrangement joins TRBV7-6 to TRBJ2-5; TCRdb's assignment of TRBD2 cannot be checked, as there is no DNA. In germline, CDR1 is SGHVS, CDR2 FNYEAQ. The CDR3 contains 15 residues. CDR3 sequence reads: CASSLGGGAFETQYF.

The chain employs TRBV7-9 and TRBJ2-1; TCRdb indicates TRBD1, and absent DNA this call remains unverified. The CDR3 runs 11 residues. The germline gives CDR1 SEHNR, CDR2 FQNEAQ (reference sequence). The CDR3 sequence: CASSLGAEQFF.

The chain uses TRBV7-8 and TRBJ1-2. The germline V gene has CDR1 SGHVS and CDR2 FQNEAQ. CDR3 length: 15 amino acids. CDR3 region: CASSLDSSRNYGYTF. Full variable domain (remainder filled in from reference TRBV7-8 and TRBJ1-2): GAGVSQSPRYKVAKRGQDVALRCDPISGHVSLFWYQQALGQGPEFLTYFQNEAQLDKSGLPSDRFFAERPEGSVSTLKIQRTQQEDSAVYLCASSLDSSRNYGYTFGSGTRLTVV.

V and J are TRBV25-1 and TRBJ2-2. The CDR3 runs to 13 residues. Germline-derived CDR1 and CDR2 are MGHDK and SYGVNS. The chain's CDR3 is CASSHNLAVELFF.